This entry describes one T cell receptor (beta chain). The protocol was immunoSEQ multiplex PCR, while the TCRdb copy is restricted to in-frame clones and leaves out a portion. In the table there are 440,000 or so clones, about nine tenths of which are singletons. CDR1 is MDHEN, CDR2 SYDVKM, per germline. Trimming removed 3 bases from V and 1 base from J, with 6 bases in between. The CDR3 extends over 14 amino acids. The data belong to a study of blood T cell repertoires in COVID-19. Background on the study: Sources were T cells, B-cell-depleted T cells, or PBMCs; the material itself was cDNA or gDNA.

The chain recombines TRBV28 with TRBJ2-2; no definite D call. The receptor was isolated from a woman aged 40 to 50 with COVID-19, enrolled during active disease. Sequences were obtained from peripheral blood. Here the CDR3 reads CASSFNMNTGELFF. CDR3 nucleotide sequence: TGTGCCAGCAGTTTCAACATGAACACCGGGGAGCTGTTTTTT. The complete variable domain, with remaining parts taken from reference TRBV28 and TRBJ2-2, reads DVKVTQSSRYLVKRTGEKVFLECVQDMDHENMFWYRQDPGLGLRLIYFSYDVKMKEKGDIPEGYSVSREKKERFSLILESASTNQTSMYLCASSFNMNTGELFFGEGSRLTVL.